The clone carrying this TCR beta chain has just a few counts. From around 500 ng total RNA, TCR beta cDNA was generated with a primer in the constant region. Three-round nested multiplex PCR performed with slightly modified ARM-PCR produced the TCR beta libraries. TCRdb itself ran the multiplex PCR reads through MiXCR, one entry per CDR3 protein. The repertoire holds 180,000 or so distinct CDR3 sequences, with 50% to 75% as singletons. Germline DNA was also extracted, and blood RNA was taken from unsorted whole blood. The data belong to a study of tumor-infiltrating lymphocytes in primary liver carcinoma. This sequence was found in a man aged 40-50 years with primary liver carcinoma and hepatitis B virus infection. Sample: peripheral blood.

The CDR3 loop is CASRQRGRDTQYF. Written as DNA, the CDR3 is TGTGCCAGCAGGCAAAGAGGACGCGATACGCAGTATTTT. The genes are TRBV12-3 or TRBV12-4 and TRBJ2-3; D is unclear. The length of the CDR3 is 13 residues. Trimming removed 6 bases from V and 6 bases from J, with 13 bases in between.